The TCR beta chain described here comes from a study of T cell changes during pregnancy in multiple sclerosis. Germline CDR1 reads SGHRS; CDR2 reads YFSETQ. The CDR3 contains 16 residues. V dropped 0 bases and J dropped 4; count of bases not matched to a gene: 9. Clones were read by immunoSEQ multiplex PCR, and TCRdb kept only the in-frame ones, dropping some. The sample yields 89,000 or so clones, about 90% seen once. This clonotype originated in a female donor in good health, serving as a control in a pregnancy study. Some clones in this sample may be carry-over from other donors' samples. The chain carries TRBV5-1 and TRBJ2-5; 7 positions agree with TRBD1. The sample was PBMCs, taken in the first trimester of pregnancy. CDR3 sequence reads: CASSLGDRVSGETQYF. Here the CDR3 DNA reads TGCGCCAGCAGCTTGGGAGACAGGGTTTCCGGAGAGACCCAGTACTTC.